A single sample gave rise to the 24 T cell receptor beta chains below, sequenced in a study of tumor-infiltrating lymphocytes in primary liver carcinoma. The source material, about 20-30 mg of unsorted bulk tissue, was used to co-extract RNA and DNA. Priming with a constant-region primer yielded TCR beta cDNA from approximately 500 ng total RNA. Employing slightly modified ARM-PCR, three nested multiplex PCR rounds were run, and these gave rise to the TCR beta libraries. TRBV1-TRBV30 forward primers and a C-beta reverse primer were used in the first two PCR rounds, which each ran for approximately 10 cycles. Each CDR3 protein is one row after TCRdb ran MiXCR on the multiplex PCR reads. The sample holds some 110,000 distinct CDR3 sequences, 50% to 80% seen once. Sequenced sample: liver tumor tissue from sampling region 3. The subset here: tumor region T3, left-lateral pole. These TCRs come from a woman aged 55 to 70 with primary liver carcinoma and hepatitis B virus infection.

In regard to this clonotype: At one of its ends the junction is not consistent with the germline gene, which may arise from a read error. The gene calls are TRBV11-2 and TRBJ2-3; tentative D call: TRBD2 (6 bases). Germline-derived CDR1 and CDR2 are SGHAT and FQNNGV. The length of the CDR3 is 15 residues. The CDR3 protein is CAISFRLGRTVTQYF. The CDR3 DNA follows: TGTGCCATCAGCTTCAGACTAGGACGCACAGTTACGCAGTATTTT.

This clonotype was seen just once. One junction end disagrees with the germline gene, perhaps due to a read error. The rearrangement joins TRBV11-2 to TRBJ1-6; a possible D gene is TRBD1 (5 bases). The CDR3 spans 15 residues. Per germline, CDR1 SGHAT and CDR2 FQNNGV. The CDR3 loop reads CATSLETGGNSLLHF. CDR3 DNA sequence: TGTGCCACCAGCTTAGAAACAGGAGGCAATTCACTTCTCCACTTT.

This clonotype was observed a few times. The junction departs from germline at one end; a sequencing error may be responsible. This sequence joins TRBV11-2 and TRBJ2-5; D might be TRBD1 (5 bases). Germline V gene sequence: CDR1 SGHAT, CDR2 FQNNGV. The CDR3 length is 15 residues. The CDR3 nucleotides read TGTACCAGCAGCTCCCCGGCCCAGGGAAAAGAGACCCAGTACTTC. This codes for CTSSSPAQGKETQYF.

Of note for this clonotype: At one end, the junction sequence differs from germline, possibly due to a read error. The CDR3 DNA reads as TGTGCCAGCAGTGGATTCAGGGAAAATCAACCCCAGCATTTT. Amino acid sequence: CASSGFRENQPQHF. The V and J genes are TRBV6-1 and TRBJ1-5; a possible D gene is TRBD1 (5 bases). The length of the CDR3 is 14 residues. Germline V gene lookup returns CDR1 MNHNS and CDR2 SASEGT.

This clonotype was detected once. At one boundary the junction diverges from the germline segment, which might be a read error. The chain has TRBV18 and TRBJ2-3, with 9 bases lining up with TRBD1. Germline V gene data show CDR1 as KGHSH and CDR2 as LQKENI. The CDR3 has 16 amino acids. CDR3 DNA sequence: TGTGCCAGCTCACCACCGGAAACAGGGGGCACAGATACGCAGTGTTTT. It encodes CASSPPETGGTDTQCF.

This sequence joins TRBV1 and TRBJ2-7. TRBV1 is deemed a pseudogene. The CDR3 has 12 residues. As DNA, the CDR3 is TGCACCAGGAGAAGGACCCCCTATGAGCAGTACTTC. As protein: CTRRRTPYEQYF.

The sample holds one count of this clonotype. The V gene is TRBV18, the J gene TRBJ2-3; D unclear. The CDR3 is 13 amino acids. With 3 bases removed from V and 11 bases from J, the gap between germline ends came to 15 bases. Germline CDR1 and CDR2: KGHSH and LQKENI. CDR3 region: CASSPRLIPLQYF. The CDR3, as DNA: TGTGCCAGCTCACCTCGACTGATCCCGCTGCAGTATTTT.

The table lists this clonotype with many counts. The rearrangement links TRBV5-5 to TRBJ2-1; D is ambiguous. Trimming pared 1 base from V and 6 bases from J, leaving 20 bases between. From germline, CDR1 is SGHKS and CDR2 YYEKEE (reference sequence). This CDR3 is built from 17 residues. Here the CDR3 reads CASSLNNPLLGTNEQFF. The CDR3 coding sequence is TGTGCCAGCAGCTTGAATAATCCCCTGCTAGGAACCAATGAGCAGTTCTTC.

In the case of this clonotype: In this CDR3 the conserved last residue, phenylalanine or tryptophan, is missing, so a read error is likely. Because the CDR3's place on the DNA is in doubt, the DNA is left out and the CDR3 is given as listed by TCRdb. This CDR3 is CASSLTPNTESFV. V gene TRBV11-3 combines with J gene TRBJ1-1. Germline V gives CDR1 SGHNT, CDR2 YENEEA. 13 amino acids form the CDR3, both terminal residues included.

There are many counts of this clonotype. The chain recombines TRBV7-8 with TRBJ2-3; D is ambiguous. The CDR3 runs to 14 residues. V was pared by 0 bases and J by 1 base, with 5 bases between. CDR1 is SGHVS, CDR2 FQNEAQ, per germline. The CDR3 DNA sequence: TGTGCCAGCAGCTTAGCCTGGGGCACAGATACGCAGTATTTT. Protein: CASSLAWGTDTQYF.

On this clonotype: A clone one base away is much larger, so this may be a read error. The CDR3 region is CANGRAAGGEQYF. DNA for the CDR3: TGTGCCAACGGCCGAGCCGCGGGAGGCGAGCAGTACTTC. The chain is built from TRBV5-4 and TRBJ2-7; the match to TRBD2 covers 8 bases. The junction had 11 bases not matched to a gene; V was cut back by 9 bases and J by 6 bases. Germline CDR1 reads SGHNT; CDR2 reads YYREEE (reference sequence). The CDR3 spans 13 residues.

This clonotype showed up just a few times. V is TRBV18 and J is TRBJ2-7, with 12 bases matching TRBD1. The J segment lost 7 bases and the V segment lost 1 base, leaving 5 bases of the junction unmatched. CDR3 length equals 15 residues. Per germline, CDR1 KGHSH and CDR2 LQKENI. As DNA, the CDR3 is TGTGCCAGCTCACCACAACGGGACAGGGGGCTTGAGCAGTACTTC. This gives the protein CASSPQRDRGLEQYF.

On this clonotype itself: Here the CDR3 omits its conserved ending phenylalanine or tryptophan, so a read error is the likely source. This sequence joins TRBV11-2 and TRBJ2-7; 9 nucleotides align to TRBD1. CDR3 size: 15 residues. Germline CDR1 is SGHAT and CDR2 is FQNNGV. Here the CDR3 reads CANSFTSQGAGEQYY. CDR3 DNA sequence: TGTGCCAACAGCTTCACCTCACAGGGGGCGGGGGAGCAGTACTAC.

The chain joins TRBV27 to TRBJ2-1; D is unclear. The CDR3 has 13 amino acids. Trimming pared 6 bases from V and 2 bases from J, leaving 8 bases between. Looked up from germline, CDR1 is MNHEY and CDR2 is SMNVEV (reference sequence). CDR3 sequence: CASRARPYNEQFF. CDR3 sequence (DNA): TGTGCCAGCAGGGCTAGGCCCTACAATGAGCAGTTCTTC.

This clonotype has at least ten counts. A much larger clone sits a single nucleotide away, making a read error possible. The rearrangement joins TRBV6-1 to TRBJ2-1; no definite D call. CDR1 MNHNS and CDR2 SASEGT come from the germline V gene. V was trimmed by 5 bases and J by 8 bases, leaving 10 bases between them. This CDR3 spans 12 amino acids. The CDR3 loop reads CASSKPTDEQFF. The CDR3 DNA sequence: TGTGCCAGCAGTAAACCAACAGATGAGCAGTTCTTC.

The CDR3 loop reads CASSRRSGDRGLSYEQYF. CDR3 sequence (DNA): TGTGCCAGCAGTCGCAGGTCCGGGGACAGGGGCCTCTCCTACGAGCAGTACTTC. The chain is built from TRBV28 and TRBJ2-7, with TRBD1 matching over 10 bases. Looked up from germline, CDR1 is MDHEN and CDR2 is SYDVKM. This CDR3 spans 18 amino acids. V gave up 5 bases and J gave up 0 bases; unmatched junction bases: 13.

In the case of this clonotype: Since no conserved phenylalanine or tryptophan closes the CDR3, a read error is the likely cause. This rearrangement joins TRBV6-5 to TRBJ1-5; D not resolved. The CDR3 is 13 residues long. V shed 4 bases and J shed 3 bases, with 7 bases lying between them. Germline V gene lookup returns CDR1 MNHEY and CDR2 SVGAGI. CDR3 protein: CASSSGLNQPQHY. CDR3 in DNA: TGTGCCAGCAGTTCCGGCCTCAATCAGCCCCAGCATTAT.

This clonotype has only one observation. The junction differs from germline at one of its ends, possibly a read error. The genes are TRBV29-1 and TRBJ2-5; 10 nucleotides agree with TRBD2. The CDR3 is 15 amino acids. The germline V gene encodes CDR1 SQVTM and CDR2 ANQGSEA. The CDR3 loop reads CSAGSGGRGIETHYF. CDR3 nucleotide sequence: TGCAGCGCGGGTAGCGGGGGGAGGGGTATAGAGACCCACTACTTC.

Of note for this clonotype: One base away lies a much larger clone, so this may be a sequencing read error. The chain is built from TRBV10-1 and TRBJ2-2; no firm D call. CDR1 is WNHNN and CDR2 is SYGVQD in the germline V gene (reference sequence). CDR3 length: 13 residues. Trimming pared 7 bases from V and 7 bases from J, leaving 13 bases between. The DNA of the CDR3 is TGCGCCAGCAATGCCCCGGACCGCGGGGAGCTGTTTTTT. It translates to CASNAPDRGELFF.

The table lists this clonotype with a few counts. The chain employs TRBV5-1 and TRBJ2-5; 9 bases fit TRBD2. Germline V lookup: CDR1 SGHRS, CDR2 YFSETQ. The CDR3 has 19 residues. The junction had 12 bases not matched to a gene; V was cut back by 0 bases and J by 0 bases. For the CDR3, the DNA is TGCGCCAGCAGCTTGGGGAGCTGGGGTAGCGGGAGTTACCAAGAGACCCAGTACTTC. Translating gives CASSLGSWGSGSYQETQYF.

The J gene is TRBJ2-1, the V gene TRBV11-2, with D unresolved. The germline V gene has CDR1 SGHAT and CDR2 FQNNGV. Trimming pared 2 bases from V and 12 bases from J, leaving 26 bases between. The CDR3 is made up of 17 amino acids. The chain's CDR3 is CASSLPFRPTSPHGQFF. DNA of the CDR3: TGTGCCAGCAGCTTACCCTTCCGACCGACGAGTCCGCATGGGCAGTTCTTC. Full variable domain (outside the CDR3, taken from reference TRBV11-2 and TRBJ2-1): EAGVAQSPRYKIIEKRQSVAFWCNPISGHATLYWYQQILGQGPKLLIQFQNNGVVDDSQLPKDRFSAERLKGVDSTLKIQPAKLEDSAVYLCASSLPFRPTSPHGQFFGPGTRLTVL.

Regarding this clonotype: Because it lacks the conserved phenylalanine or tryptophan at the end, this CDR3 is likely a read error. This CDR3 reads CSGRAGGEQYS. The CDR3 region has the DNA TGCAGCGGCCGGGCAGGGGGCGAGCAGTACTCC. The V and J genes are TRBV29-1 and TRBJ2-7, with 7 nucleotides matching TRBD1. Germline values: CDR1 SQVTM, CDR2 ANQGSEA. Trimming cost V 7 bases and J 6 bases; bases outside gene matches: 6. The CDR3 is made up of 11 amino acids.

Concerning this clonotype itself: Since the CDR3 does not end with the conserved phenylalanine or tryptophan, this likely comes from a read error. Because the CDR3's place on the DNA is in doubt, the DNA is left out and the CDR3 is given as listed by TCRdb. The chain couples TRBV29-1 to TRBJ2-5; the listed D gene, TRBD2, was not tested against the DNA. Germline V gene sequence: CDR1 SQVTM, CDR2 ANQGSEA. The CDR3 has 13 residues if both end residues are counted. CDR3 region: CSAYSGVRETQCL.

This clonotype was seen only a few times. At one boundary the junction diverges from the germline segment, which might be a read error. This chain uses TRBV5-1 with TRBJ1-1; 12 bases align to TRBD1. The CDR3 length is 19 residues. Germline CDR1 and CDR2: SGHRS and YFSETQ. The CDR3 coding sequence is TGCGCCAGCAACTTGGCCGTGGGACAGGGGGCCCGTGTGAACACTGAAGCTTTCTTT. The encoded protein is CASNLAVGQGARVNTEAFF.